Following are 6 T cell receptor beta chains from one sample sequenced in a study of shared clonotypes between healthy human individuals. Naive-designated CD8 cells lacked CD45RO, were positively enriched for CCR7, and omitted terminally differentiated effector memory CD45RA+ cells. Sequencing was performed with immunoSEQ multiplex PCR; in TCRdb, only in-frame clones are kept and a portion is missing. Counted here are some 2,100,000 clones, about 92% occurring once; the ten biggest clones make up 1.7%. The sequencing sample was made of naive CD8+ T cells from PBMCs. These receptors came from a man between 18 and 35 years old in good health. Some clones in this sample may be carry-over from other donors' samples.

The rearrangement links TRBV28 to TRBJ1-3; D unclear. The CDR3 totals 14 residues. The ends were cut back, 7 bases at V and 0 bases at J, with 10 bases in the middle. Germline loops: CDR1 MDHEN, CDR2 SYDVKM. CDR3: CASTHAYSGNTIYF. The CDR3 coding sequence is TGTGCCAGCACTCACGCCTACTCTGGAAACACCATATATTTT.

The chain joins TRBV28 to TRBJ1-2; D remains unclear. The V end lost 1 base, the J end lost 4 bases, and 10 bases lay between the germline ends. Germline values: CDR1 MDHEN, CDR2 SYDVKM. There are 14 residues in the CDR3. CDR3: CASSLLATAYGYTF. The CDR3 region has the DNA TGTGCCAGCAGTTTATTAGCCACGGCCTATGGCTACACCTTC.

In this sample, this clone turned up once. The chain employs TRBV30 and TRBJ1-5; D remains unclear. V dropped 5 bases and J dropped 1 base, with 9 bases sitting between them. From germline, CDR1 is GTSNPN and CDR2 SVGIG (reference sequence). The CDR3 length is 13 residues. CDR3 in amino acids: CAWGEVSNQPQHF. For the CDR3, the DNA is TGTGCCTGGGGGGAGGTGAGCAATCAGCCCCAGCATTTT.

This clone was picked up a small number of times. The chain joins TRBV15 to TRBJ2-5, with D tentatively TRBD2 (6 bases). The CDR3 sequence is 12 residues long. The germline CDR1 and CDR2 sequences are LNHNV and YYDKDF (reference sequence). The germline V and J ends were trimmed by 4 bases and 5 bases, with 8 bases remaining between them. Here the CDR3 DNA reads TGTGCCACCAGCACGGGGAGGGAGACCCAGTACTTC. It is translated as CATSTGRETQYF.

In this sample, this clone turned up once. The chain recombines TRBV11-2 with TRBJ2-4; perhaps TRBD1 as D (6 bases). CDR3 length: 14 residues. V was trimmed by 5 bases and J by 5 bases, leaving 13 bases between them. In germline, CDR1 is SGHAT, CDR2 FQNNGV. The CDR3: CASSPVPGENIQYF. The DNA of the CDR3 is TGTGCCAGCAGCCCTGTGCCAGGGGAAAACATTCAGTACTTC.

The CDR3: CASEAPDTQYF. CDR3 DNA: TGTGCCAGCGAGGCCCCAGATACGCAGTATTTT. The chain employs TRBV27 and TRBJ2-3; D is ambiguous. Trimming stripped 8 bases from V and 4 bases from J, with 7 bases between. The germline V gene has CDR1 MNHEY and CDR2 SMNVEV (reference sequence). This CDR3 contains 11 residues.